Presented here are 32 T cell receptor beta chains from one specimen sequenced in a study of regulatory T cells in long-lasting Graves disease. Time point: persistent/refractory GD, antithyroid drugs over 5 years with positive TRAb. RNA extracted from PBMCs served as the sequencing template. Investigators prepared the TCR beta libraries by applying iRepertoire HTBI primers and Arm-PCR of CDR3 regions. MiXCR, run by TCRdb on the multiplex PCR reads, gives a single entry per CDR3 protein. The sample carries roughly 400,000 distinct CDR3 sequences, around 20% recorded once. This specimen was peripheral blood mononuclear cells (PBMCs), taken when the disease was refractory, from a patient treated with antithyroid drugs. These receptors all stem from a female donor with Graves disease.

This clonotype was detected ten times or more. The chain uses TRBV7-2 and TRBJ2-5; 10 bases line up with TRBD1. V dropped 4 bases and J dropped 2; count of bases not matched to a gene: 4. The CDR3 covers 15 residues. Germline V gene sequence: CDR1 SGHTA, CDR2 FQGNSA. The CDR3 loop is CASSSGTGVQETQYF. The CDR3 DNA reads TGTGCCAGCAGCTCCGGGACAGGGGTTCAAGAGACCCAGTACTTC.

This clonotype was detected only a few times. One end of the junction is discordant with germline, which a read error may explain. The rearrangement links TRBV20-1 to TRBJ2-5; D not resolved. Germline assignment: CDR1 DFQATT and CDR2 SNEGSKA (reference sequence). This CDR3 has 12 residues. The DNA for the CDR3 is TGCAGTGCTGGAGACCTTGGGGAGACCCAGTACTTC. It translates to CSAGDLGETQYF.

Concerning this clonotype: A much more abundant neighbour one base away suggests this may be a read error. The rearrangement uses TRBV28 and TRBJ2-2, with a tentative D call TRBD2 (5 bases). Germline CDR1 MDHEN, CDR2 SYDVKM. The CDR3 has 14 amino acids. The CDR3 bases are TGTGCCAGCAGCGCTGGAGAGCACACCGGGGAGCTGCTTTTT. It is translated as CASSAGEHTGELLF.

This clonotype was seen just once. A much larger clone differs from this one at a single base, so this may be a read error. The chain recombines TRBV6-2 or TRBV6-3 with TRBJ2-7, with 8 bases lining up with TRBD1. The CDR3 totals 16 residues. Per germline, CDR1 MNHEY and CDR2 SVGEGT. The V gene end was trimmed by 7 bases and the J gene end by 6 bases; junction bases not matched to a gene: 17. In DNA, the CDR3 is TGTGCCAGCATGCTCCAGCCCGGACAGGGCATGGGCGAGCAGTACTTC. Protein product: CASMLQPGQGMGEQYF.

This clonotype was recorded a few times. The rearrangement uses TRBV28 and TRBJ2-3; the D is unclear. The CDR3 is 12 residues long. Germline V gene sequence: CDR1 MDHEN, CDR2 SYDVKM. V dropped 7 bases and J dropped 2 bases, with 7 bases sitting between them. CDR3 sequence: CASTADTDTQYF. The CDR3 DNA reads as TGTGCCAGCACCGCCGACACAGATACGCAGTATTTT.

Many counts were recorded for this clonotype. The J gene is TRBJ2-7, the V gene TRBV28; D uncertain. The CDR3 length is 15 residues. V dropped 1 base and J dropped 2 bases, with 12 bases sitting between them. CDR1 is MDHEN, CDR2 SYDVKM, per germline. The CDR3 DNA sequence: TGTGCCAGCAGTTTATATGGAGCAGGTCCCTACGAGCAGTACTTC. Residues: CASSLYGAGPYEQYF.

A note on this clonotype: One base away lies a much larger clone, so this may be a sequencing read error. The chain carries TRBV7-3 and TRBJ2-5; D may be TRBD1 or TRBD2 (5 bases each). This CDR3 is built from 15 residues. Per the germline V gene, CDR1 is SGHTA and CDR2 is FQGTGA. V lost 5 bases and J lost 7, with 20 bases in between. The CDR3, as DNA: TGTGCCAGCAGCGTCTCGGGACGGTCTGGGGTGACCCAGTACTTC. Translation gives CASSVSGRSGVTQYF.

Regarding this clonotype: This may be a read error, as it is one base from a much larger clone. The V call is TRBV28, the J call TRBJ1-2; D remains ambiguous. This CDR3 comprises 14 residues. In germline, CDR1 is MDHEN, CDR2 SYDVKM. The V gene lost 2 bases and the J gene lost 8 bases, with 15 bases spanning the gap. The DNA of the CDR3 is TGTGCCAGCAGTTTAAAGTCCCCCACCTGGGGCTACACCTTC. This sequence encodes CASSLKSPTWGYTF.

The V gene is TRBV19, the J gene TRBJ2-5; possibly TRBD2 for D (5 bases). CDR3 length equals 13 residues. Germline V lookup: CDR1 LNHDA, CDR2 SQIVND (reference sequence). Trimming cost V 2 bases and J 1 base, with 5 bases left between them. CDR3 region: CASSITSQETQYF. In DNA form, the CDR3 reads TGTGCCAGTAGTATAACTAGCCAAGAGACCCAGTACTTC.

A note on this clonotype: A much more abundant neighbour one base away suggests this may be a read error. Without the conserved terminal phenylalanine or tryptophan, this CDR3 likely stems from a read error. The chain recombines TRBV6-2 or TRBV6-3 with TRBJ1-4; tentative D call: TRBD1 (5 bases). V was trimmed by 4 bases and J by 13 bases, leaving 19 bases between them. Germline CDR1 and CDR2: MNHEY and SVGEGT. This CDR3 region has 14 residues. The DNA for the CDR3 is TGTGCCAGCAGTTCCCGAGACGCCTTTGGGGGACTGTTTCTT. Its protein product is CASSSRDAFGGLFL.

This clonotype has just a few counts. This sequence joins TRBV7-9 and TRBJ2-7; 8 bases agree with TRBD1. Germline V lookup: CDR1 SEHNR, CDR2 FQNEAQ (reference sequence). This CDR3 spans 15 amino acids. Trimming took 1 base from V and 2 from J; bases not matched to a gene: 4. CDR3 DNA sequence: TGTGCCAGCAGCTTAGGCGCGGGACAGGCCTACGAGCAGTACTTC. This sequence encodes CASSLGAGQAYEQYF.

The chain is built from TRBV4-2 and TRBJ2-2; TRBD2 agrees at 13 bases. CDR1 and CDR2 (germline): LGHNA, YNFKEQ. V lost 5 bases and J lost 7; bases outside the gene matches: 4. The CDR3 spans 15 residues. CDR3 bases: TGTGCCAGCAGCGGACTAGCGGGAGAGAACGGGGAGCTGTTTTTT. As protein: CASSGLAGENGELFF.

This clonotype was picked up one time. This sequence joins TRBV7-9 and TRBJ1-1; 7 nucleotides agree with TRBD1. Germline lookup yields CDR1 SEHNR and CDR2 FQNEAQ (reference sequence). This CDR3 contains 13 residues. V trimming: 5 bases; J trimming: 7 bases; junction bases outside the gene matches: 7. CDR3 amino acids: CASSVGTAREAFF. CDR3 coding DNA: TGTGCCAGCAGCGTTGGGACAGCACGTGAAGCTTTCTTT.

This clonotype was seen many times. The CDR3 DNA reads TGTGCCAGCAGTTTCGGGCTAGCGGAGTCCGGGGAGCTGTTTTTT. Amino acid sequence: CASSFGLAESGELFF. V usage is TRBV27 and J usage is TRBJ2-2, with 7 bases identical to TRBD2. The CDR3 covers 15 residues. With V trimmed by 3 bases and J by 6 bases, 7 bases remained unmatched. CDR1 and CDR2 from the germline V gene are MNHEY and SMNVEV (reference sequence).

V is TRBV11-2 and J is TRBJ1-2; D is ambiguous. This CDR3 region has 14 residues. V lost 6 bases, J lost 4 bases, and 15 bases lay in between. Germline CDR1 and CDR2: SGHAT and FQNNGV. CDR3 nucleotide sequence: TGTGCCAGCAGTCCCAACGGTGGGCGCTATGGCTACACCTTC. The encoded protein is CASSPNGGRYGYTF.

V gene TRBV9 combines with J gene TRBJ2-4, with D perhaps assigned TRBD1 or TRBD2 (5 bases each). The CDR3 spans 17 residues. Looked up from germline, CDR1 is SGDLS and CDR2 is YYNGEE. The germline V and J ends were trimmed by 4 bases and 3 bases, with 20 bases remaining between them. As DNA, the CDR3 is TGTGCCAGCAGCCCAAGTAAGGGGACCACCGACAAAAACATTCAGTACTTC. Encoded protein: CASSPSKGTTDKNIQYF.

This clonotype was seen many times. The chain joins TRBV3-1 to TRBJ1-1, with D hard to call. The CDR3 consists of 13 residues. The germline CDR1 and CDR2 sequences are LGHDT and YNNKEL (reference sequence). Trimming shortened V by 4 bases and J by 4 bases, and 10 bases separated the two germline ends. CDR3 amino acids: CASSLSRITEAFF. In DNA form, the CDR3 reads TGTGCCAGCAGCCTATCTAGGATCACTGAAGCTTTCTTT.

The gene calls are TRBV4-1 and TRBJ1-2, with unresolved D. The CDR3 is 17 residues long. V lost 1 base and J 3 bases, leaving 18 bases between the germline ends. The germline V gene has CDR1 MGHRA and CDR2 YSYEKL. CDR3 in DNA: TGCGCCAGCAGCCAAGTAGGCTTCCTCGGCTCGCACTATGGCTACACCTTC. Protein product: CASSQVGFLGSHYGYTF.

This clonotype was seen more than once but under ten times. V and J are TRBV5-6 and TRBJ2-7, with D possibly TRBD2 on 6 matching bases. The V gene lost 4 bases and the J gene lost 6 bases, with 17 bases spanning the gap. The CDR3 extends over 14 amino acids. Germline V gene sequence: CDR1 SGHDT, CDR2 YYEEEE. The CDR3 DNA reads TGTGCCAGCAGCCGCTATGGAGGGCCCTTCGAGCAGTACTTC. It yields the protein CASSRYGGPFEQYF. The entire variable domain, with the rest obtained from reference TRBV5-6 and TRBJ2-7, is as follows: DAGVTQSPTHLIKTRGQQVTLRCSPKSGHDTVSWYQQALGQGPQFIFQYYEEEERQRGNFPDRFSGHQFPNYSSELNVNALLLGDSALYLCASSRYGGPFEQYFGPGTRLTVT.

This clonotype was recorded at least ten times. The genes are TRBV6-1 and TRBJ1-5; D perhaps matches TRBD1 (6 bases). V lost 6 bases to trimming and J lost 6 bases, with 15 bases between them. Germline V CDR1 and CDR2: MNHNS, SASEGT. CDR3 length: 14 amino acids. CDR3 amino acids: CASRGAGTRQPQHF. CDR3 DNA: TGTGCCAGCAGGGGGGCGGGGACACGTCAGCCCCAGCATTTT.

This clonotype was detected ten times or more. The rearrangement joins TRBV3-1 to TRBJ1-1; 9 bases map to TRBD1. The length of the CDR3 is 15 residues. The ends lost 3 bases at V and 1 base at J; junction bases unmatched: 3. Germline lookup yields CDR1 LGHDT and CDR2 YNNKEL (reference sequence). The DNA of the CDR3 is TGTGCCAGCAGCCAGAGACAGGGGGGGAACACTGAAGCTTTCTTT. This codes for CASSQRQGGNTEAFF.

This chain links TRBV30 with TRBJ2-6; D is ambiguous. The CDR3 consists of 15 residues. V shed 0 bases and J shed 0 bases, with 6 bases lying between them. Germline V CDR1 and CDR2: GTSNPN, SVGIG (reference sequence). CDR3 loop: CAWSVGDSGANVLTF. The CDR3 DNA reads as TGTGCCTGGAGTGTTGGGGACTCTGGGGCCAACGTCCTGACTTTC.

This rearrangement joins TRBV6-2 or TRBV6-3 to TRBJ2-6; D perhaps matches TRBD2 (6 bases). V lost 6 bases and J lost 0, with 15 bases in between. Germline CDR1 reads MNHEY; CDR2 reads SVGEGT. The CDR3 is 17 amino acids. This CDR3 is CASSMPGLHSGANVLTF. DNA for the CDR3: TGTGCCAGCAGCATGCCGGGACTGCACTCTGGGGCCAACGTCCTGACTTTC.

The CDR3 protein is CASSSGTTEAFF. For the CDR3, the DNA is TGTGCCAGCAGTTCCGGGACAACTGAAGCTTTCTTT. This sequence joins TRBV28 and TRBJ1-1, with D possibly matching TRBD1 (6 bases). The CDR3 runs 12 residues. The V and J ends lost 4 bases and 5 bases respectively, with 8 bases between them. CDR1 is MDHEN, CDR2 SYDVKM, per germline.

The table lists this clonotype with a few counts. V usage is TRBV5-1 and J usage is TRBJ2-5; D remains unclear. V shed 4 bases and J shed 4 bases, with 8 bases lying between them. Germline V CDR1 and CDR2: SGHRS, YFSETQ. The CDR3 runs 12 residues. As DNA, the CDR3 is TGCGCCAGCAGCCCGAAAGGAGAGACCCAGTACTTC. It codes for CASSPKGETQYF.

The table lists this clonotype with many counts. V is TRBV2 and J is TRBJ1-5; possibly TRBD1 for D (5 bases). V lost 0 bases and J 6 bases, leaving 12 bases between the germline ends. Per the germline V gene, CDR1 is SNHLY and CDR2 is FYNNEI. This CDR3 region has 15 residues. The CDR3 nucleotides are TGTGCCAGCAGTGAAGCGCTTCGCAGGGCTCAGCCCCAGCATTTT. Translation: CASSEALRRAQPQHF.

The V call is TRBV4-1, the J call TRBJ1-3; no firm D call. Between the trimmed V and J ends, which lost 0 bases and 0 bases, there was a span of 6 bases. Germline V gene sequence: CDR1 MGHRA, CDR2 YSYEKL. The CDR3 has 15 amino acids. CDR3 in DNA: TGCGCCAGCAGCCAAGATCCAGGCTCTGGAAACACCATATATTTT. This sequence encodes CASSQDPGSGNTIYF.

This clonotype was found many times. The genes are TRBV28 and TRBJ2-7; D perhaps matches TRBD1 (6 bases). The CDR3 runs to 12 residues. Trimming shortened V by 1 base and J by 6 bases, and 7 bases separated the two germline ends. Germline values: CDR1 MDHEN, CDR2 SYDVKM. CDR3 amino acids: CASSLLQGEQYF. For the CDR3, the DNA is TGTGCCAGCAGTTTATTACAGGGCGAGCAGTACTTC.

This clonotype has a handful of counts. The chain carries TRBV6-1 and TRBJ1-2; TRBD1 matches at 10 bases. The V segment lost 7 bases and the J segment 2 bases; nucleotides outside the gene matches: 7. The CDR3 has 15 residues. Germline V CDR1 and CDR2: MNHNS, SASEGT. This chain's CDR3 is CASKTPGQGNYGYTF. The DNA of the CDR3 is TGTGCCAGCAAAACTCCGGGACAGGGGAACTATGGCTACACCTTC.

This clonotype was found many times. V gene TRBV7-8 combines with J gene TRBJ1-2; D uncertain. The CDR3 is 12 residues long. The germline V gene has CDR1 SGHVS and CDR2 FQNEAQ. The ends were cut back, 1 base at V and 8 bases at J, with 8 bases in the middle. The CDR3 DNA sequence: TGTGCCAGCAGCTTAGGGGGTTGGGGCTACACCTTC. Amino acids: CASSLGGWGYTF.

In this sample, this clonotype turned up a few times. The CDR3, as DNA: TGCGCCAGCAGCTCCGAGACAGGGGGGCCCTACGAGCAGTACTTC. It yields the protein CASSSETGGPYEQYF. The gene calls are TRBV5-1 and TRBJ2-7; 9 bases line up with TRBD1. CDR1 SGHRS and CDR2 YFSETQ come from the germline V gene. The CDR3 is made up of 15 amino acids. Germline trimming cut 3 bases from V and 2 bases from J; bases unmatched to any gene: 6.

The J gene is TRBJ2-5, the V gene TRBV5-6; tentative D call: TRBD1 (6 bases). The CDR3 consists of 14 residues. V was shortened by 2 bases and J by 3 bases, with 11 bases between the two germline ends. In germline, CDR1 is SGHDT, CDR2 YYEEEE. This CDR3 reads CASSFLQGKETQYF. CDR3 in DNA: TGTGCCAGCAGCTTCTTACAGGGAAAAGAGACCCAGTACTTC.